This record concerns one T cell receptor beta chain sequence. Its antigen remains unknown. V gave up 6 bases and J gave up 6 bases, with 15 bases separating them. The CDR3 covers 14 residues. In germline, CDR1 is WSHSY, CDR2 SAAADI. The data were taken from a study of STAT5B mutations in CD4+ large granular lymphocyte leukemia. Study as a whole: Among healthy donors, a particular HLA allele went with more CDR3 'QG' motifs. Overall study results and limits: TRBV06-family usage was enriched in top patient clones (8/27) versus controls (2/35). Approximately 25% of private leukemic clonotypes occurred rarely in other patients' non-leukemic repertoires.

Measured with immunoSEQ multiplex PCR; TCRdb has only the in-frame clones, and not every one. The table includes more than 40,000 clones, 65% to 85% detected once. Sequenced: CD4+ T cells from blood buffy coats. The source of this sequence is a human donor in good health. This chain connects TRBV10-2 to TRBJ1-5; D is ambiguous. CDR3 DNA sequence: TGCGCCAGCAGCGCCGGGTCGAGGATTCAGCCCCAGCATTTT. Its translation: CASSAGSRIQPQHF.